This section outlines one T cell receptor (beta chain) sequence together with its context. This clonotype was observed once. Its recognized antigen is unknown. The record has no base qualities; no much larger clone is one base away. One read represents weak support. This specimen's time point label, per the study, means: persistent/refractory GD, antithyroid drugs over 5 years with positive TRAb. For both TCR sequencing and RNA sequencing, RNA was extracted from PBMCs using TRIzol. Graves' disease was diagnosed according to American Thyroid Association guidelines. The patients came from an endocrinology department in Xi'an, China. Each patient gave approximately 8.8 milliliters of peripheral blood, collected in an EDTA anticoagulant tube. Ficoll Paque Plus density gradient separation was used to isolate PBMCs, and no further T cell sorting was performed. An Agilent 2100 Bioanalyzer and agarose gel were used to check RNA quality, and a NanoDrop 2000 was used to measure RNA concentration.

The sample originates from a study of regulatory T cells in long-lasting Graves disease (dated by TCRdb to 2020 to 2022). In terms of the full investigation: Persistent Graves' disease meant more than 5 years of antithyroid drug treatment with TSH receptor autoantibodies that stayed positive. This study used TCR sequencing and RNA sequencing of peripheral blood to compare persistent Graves' disease patients against newly diagnosed Graves' disease patients. The study took place in China and was registered as a clinical trial. A total of about 35 samples underwent TCR sequencing, from roughly 13 patients with persistent Graves' disease and about 20 patients with newly diagnosed Graves' disease. In the clinical cohort, patients with persistent Graves' disease had used antithyroid drugs for an average of roughly ten years.

Broader findings and caveats from the paper: The authors noted that the small sample size was a limitation that may lower accuracy. Lower TCR Shannon entropy and fewer highly expanded clones were observed in persistent Graves' disease patients than in newly diagnosed patients, which suggested clonal expansion. Peripheral blood alone was examined, since thyroid tissue, which constituted the primary lesion, could not be accessed. A larger number of public clonotypes was shared among persistent patients (fewer than 3,000) than among newly diagnosed patients (around 880). Persistent disease showed preferential use of TRBV28, TRBJ1-2 and TRBJ2-5, whereas newly diagnosed disease favored TRBV20-1 and TRBJ2-1. Only the TCR beta chain was sequenced and analyzed.

The library came from multiplex PCR. Reads for this sample came from an Illumina HiSeq 4000. TCR beta libraries were built with iRepertoire HTBI primers and Arm-PCR amplification of CDR3 regions. Before sequencing, the PCR products went through gel purification. Concerning the study's data processing: Gene usage analysis of CDR3 amino acid clonotypes used the 55 to 65 TRBV and more than 13 TRBJ segments found across samples. COPE and FqMerger were used to merge the filtered high-quality paired reads into contigs. BLAST was used to align contigs to the IMGT TRBV, TRBD and TRBJ reference genes, and CDR3 was defined following IMGT. Any clonotype with a frequency above 0.1% was counted as a highly expanded clone. Shannon entropy was used to measure repertoire diversity, and the Gini coefficient was used to measure V-J evenness. A clonotype found in more than one individual was treated as public. The public reads were reprocessed in TCRdb via fastp at Q25 and MiXCR, keeping in-frame beta chains. Entries that share a CDR3 protein sequence are merged under the most common genes and DNA. The V and J calls and clone size are TCRdb's, not the authors'. The sample data list 600,000 to 800,000 distinct CDR3 sequences, and 30% of these were observed just once. Around 40% of the sample lies in the top ten.

CDR1 and CDR2, looked up from the germline V gene, are SGHRS and YFSETQ. The CDR3 runs 14 residues from the cysteine to the phenylalanine. Solely the CDR3 DNA is kept, with 42 bases framed from the first base. V lost 4 bases and J lost 7 bases; the stretch between them is 14 bases long. The source was peripheral blood mononuclear cells (PBMCs), collected when the disease was refractory, from a patient treated with antithyroid drugs. The chain is assembled from TRBV5-1 and TRBJ1-4, with the D gene too uncertain to name. This TCR derives from a female donor with Graves disease. The CDR3 reads as follows: CASSVAGISEKLFF. The sequence in DNA is TGCGCCAGCAGCGTGGCGGGTATCTCTGAAAAACTGTTTTTT.